This TCR beta chain was sequenced in a study of T cells in Graves' hyperthyroidism and ophthalmopathy. The CDR3 regions of TCR beta were amplified from RNA transcripts. The study used the HTBI primer set for a first-round RT-PCR of the TCR CDR3. Using its own MiXCR run on the multiplex PCR reads, TCRdb lists one record per CDR3 protein. The data show 300,000 to 400,000 distinct CDR3 sequences, with 21% seen just once and 50% to 65% held by the top ten. Germline CDR1 and CDR2: SGHRS and YFSETQ. This CDR3 contains 14 residues. The ends lost 7 bases at V and 7 bases at J; junction bases unmatched: 8. This clonotype was counted many times.

Sequenced sample: blood. This rearrangement joins TRBV5-1 to TRBJ2-2, with 9 bases that match TRBD1. The TCR comes from a woman aged 45-65 years with Graves' hyperthyroidism. CDR3 in amino acids: CASGKGQGNGELFF. In nucleotides, the CDR3 is TGCGCCAGCGGAAAGGGACAGGGTAACGGGGAGCTGTTTTTT.